Shown below are 11 T cell receptor beta chains from a single sample sequenced in a study of T cell changes during pregnancy in multiple sclerosis. TCRdb's copy holds only in-frame clones and misses some; the assay was immunoSEQ multiplex PCR. The table includes about 50,000 clones, around 90% detected once. This material consisted of CD4+ T cells from peripheral blood mononuclear cells, taken after pregnancy. The receptors derive from a female donor in good health, enrolled as a control in a pregnancy study.

CDR3 DNA sequence: TGCGCCAGCAGCTTGCCCACTAGCAATGAGCAGTTCTTC. This codes for CASSLPTSNEQFF. The chain is built from TRBV5-1 and TRBJ2-1; a weak D match, TRBD2 (5 bases). CDR3 length: 13 amino acids. V was clipped by 1 base and J by 6 bases, with 8 bases between them. Germline values: CDR1 SGHRS, CDR2 YFSETQ.

The V gene is TRBV30, the J gene TRBJ1-2; 9 nucleotides match TRBD1. CDR1 is GTSNPN and CDR2 is SVGIG in the germline V gene (reference sequence). The CDR3 runs 14 residues. J lost 4 bases, V lost 5 bases, and 8 bases had no gene match. This CDR3 reads CAWDRVGQGYGYTF. CDR3 coding DNA: TGTGCCTGGGACCGTGTGGGACAGGGCTATGGCTACACCTTC. The full variable domain, in which reference TRBV30 and TRBJ1-2 provide the parts outside the CDR3, is SQTIHQWPATLVQPVGSPLSLECTVEGTSNPNLYWYRQAAGRGLQLLFYSVGIGQISSEVPQNLSASRPQDRQFILSSKKLLLSDSGFYLCAWDRVGQGYGYTFGSGTRLTVV.

The chain couples TRBV19 to TRBJ2-1, with unresolved D. Germline CDR1 LNHDA, CDR2 SQIVND (reference sequence). Trimming left V 7 bases short and J 0 bases short, with 13 bases between. This CDR3 comprises 15 residues. CDR3 nucleotides: TGTGCCAGTACCCAAGACCGGAGCTCCTACAATGAGCAGTTCTTC. It yields the protein CASTQDRSSYNEQFF. Drawing the rest from reference TRBV19 and TRBJ2-1, the complete variable domain is DGGITQSPKYLFRKEGQNVTLSCEQNLNHDAMYWYRQDPGQGLRLIYYSQIVNDFQKGDIAEGYSVSREKKESFPLTVTSAQKNPTAFYLCASTQDRSSYNEQFFGPGTRLTVL.

As concerns this clone: The junction departs from germline at one end; a sequencing error may be responsible. V is TRBV6-6 and J is TRBJ2-7, with D possibly being TRBD2 (5 bases). Germline V gene sequence: CDR1 MNHNY, CDR2 SVGAGI (reference sequence). This CDR3 has 14 amino acids. CDR3 sequence (DNA): TGTGCCAGCAGTCACTCTACTAGTTCCTACGAGCAGTACTTC. This codes for CASSHSTSSYEQYF.

J is TRBJ2-1 and V is TRBV18; 9 positions agree with TRBD1. The CDR3 is made up of 14 amino acids. V shed 3 bases and J 7 bases; nucleotides not matched to a gene: 4. The germline V gene encodes CDR1 KGHSH and CDR2 LQKENI. The CDR3 protein is CASSPADRGNEQFF. CDR3 in DNA: TGTGCCAGCTCACCCGCGGACAGGGGAAATGAGCAGTTCTTC. Combining the CDR3 with reference TRBV18 and TRBJ2-1 gives the whole variable domain NAGVMQNPRHLVRRRGQEARLRCSPMKGHSHVYWYRQLPEEGLKFMVYLQKENIIDESGMPKERFSAEFPKEGPSILRIQQVVRGDSAAYFCASSPADRGNEQFFGPGTRLTVL.

The V and J genes are TRBV5-6 and TRBJ1-2; TRBD1 matches 8 bases. The CDR3 is made up of 13 amino acids. Unmatched junction bases numbered 6, after V lost 3 bases and J lost 8 bases. The germline V gene encodes CDR1 SGHDT and CDR2 YYEEEE. CDR3 coding DNA: TGTGCCAGCAGCTCTCCGGACAGGGAGGGCTACACCTTC. Translated, it gives CASSSPDREGYTF.

This clone was counted only a few times. The V and J genes are TRBV18 and TRBJ1-1; no clear D gene. V dropped 8 bases and J dropped 5 bases, with 6 bases sitting between them. CDR1 is KGHSH, CDR2 LQKENI, per germline. The CDR3 is 10 amino acids. The CDR3 loop is CASRGTEAFF. CDR3 bases: TGTGCCAGCCGGGGTACTGAAGCTTTCTTT.

The sample holds one count of this clone. The rearrangement links TRBV25-1 to TRBJ1-6; TRBD1 is a possible D gene (6 bases). V was cut by 2 bases and J by 9 bases, with 17 bases left in between. In germline, CDR1 is MGHDK, CDR2 SYGVNS. The CDR3 consists of 16 residues. CDR3 protein: CASSEHRDTLSSPLHF. CDR3 coding DNA: TGTGCCAGCAGTGAACATCGGGACACATTGAGTTCACCCCTCCACTTT.

CDR3 residues: CASSVQGAEETQYF. CDR3 sequence (DNA): TGCGCCAGCAGCGTTCAGGGGGCCGAAGAGACCCAGTACTTC. V usage is TRBV5-1 and J usage is TRBJ2-5, with TRBD1 matching 8 bases. The CDR3 length is 14 residues. The V segment lost 4 bases and the J segment 3 bases; nucleotides outside the gene matches: 5. Germline V gene lookup returns CDR1 SGHRS and CDR2 YFSETQ. Supplemented by reference TRBV5-1 and TRBJ2-5, the full variable domain reads KAGVTQTPRYLIKTRGQQVTLSCSPISGHRSVSWYQQTPGQGLQFLFEYFSETQRNKGNFPGRFSGRQFSNSRSEMNVSTLELGDSALYLCASSVQGAEETQYFGPGTRLLVL.

The chain is built from TRBV6-1 and TRBJ2-7, with D perhaps matching TRBD2 (7 bases). The CDR3 totals 14 residues. Germline values: CDR1 MNHNS, CDR2 SASEGT. Trimming stripped 11 bases from V and 0 bases from J, with 17 bases between. In nucleotides, the CDR3 is TGTGCCGCGTCGAGGGGGGGGAGCTCCTACGAGCAGTACTTC. Protein: CAASRGGSSYEQYF.

V and J are TRBV20-1 and TRBJ2-5, with unresolved D. Trimming shortened V by 0 bases and J by 11 bases, and 10 bases separated the two germline ends. The CDR3 is 11 residues long. Germline CDR1 is DFQATT and CDR2 is SNEGSKA (reference sequence). In DNA, the CDR3 is TGCAGTGCTAGAGATCATCGTGAGCAGTACTTC. Its translation is CSARDHREQYF.